The text below deals with one T cell receptor beta chain. Its antigen is currently unknown. This sample was taken from a study of CD8 T cells in ankylosing spondylitis. The study's findings and limits: Blood from ankylosing spondylitis patients appeared to carry a characteristic eight-variant TCR beta motif.

MiXCR was run by TCRdb on the 5' RACE reads, yielding one entry per CDR3 protein. Of 390,000 or so distinct CDR3 sequences in the sample, 20% to 25% were seen once. The ends were cut back, 2 bases at V and 6 bases at J, with 20 bases in the middle. The germline V gene has CDR1 LGHNA and CDR2 YSLEER. The CDR3 consists of 16 residues. The clonotype originates from a male donor with ankylosing spondylitis. Sequencing input: blood, either unsorted or a sorted T cell fraction (not recorded which). This chain uses TRBV4-3 with TRBJ2-7; either TRBD1 or TRBD2 may supply D (5 bases each). This chain's CDR3 is CASSQPFGGVPREQYF. The CDR3 DNA reads as TGCGCCAGCAGCCAACCCTTTGGGGGAGTCCCCCGCGAGCAGTACTTC.